These 24 T cell receptor beta chains share one sample of origin, sequenced in a study of blood T cell repertoires in COVID-19. TCRdb's copy holds only in-frame clones and misses some; the assay was immunoSEQ multiplex PCR. The sample lists about 440,000 clones, about 87% occurring once. Input material: peripheral blood. Receptors originate from a woman aged 45-65 years with COVID-19, enrolled during active disease.

The chain couples TRBV11-2 to TRBJ2-1, with 12 bases identical to TRBD2. This CDR3 contains 14 residues. The germline V gene has CDR1 SGHAT and CDR2 FQNNGV. V dropped 4 bases and J dropped 10; count of bases not matched to a gene: 5. CDR3 residues: CASSSRLAGEEQFF. DNA for the CDR3: TGTGCCAGCAGCTCCCGACTAGCGGGGGAGGAGCAGTTCTTC.

V is TRBV3-1 (or the pseudogene TRBV3-2) and J is TRBJ1-2; possible D gene TRBD1, 6 bases. CDR3 size: 14 residues. The germline V gene has CDR1 LGHDT and CDR2 YNNKEL (reference sequence). Trimming stripped 0 bases from V and 8 bases from J, with 13 bases between. The CDR3 is CASSQEVQTGGYTF. CDR3 nucleotides: TGTGCCAGCAGCCAAGAAGTTCAGACAGGAGGCTACACCTTC.

This clone was detected a few times. The V gene is TRBV10-3, the J gene TRBJ1-2; unclear D gene. V lost 10 bases and J lost 1, with 13 bases in between. The CDR3 has 13 residues. Germline V gene lookup returns CDR1 ENHRY and CDR2 SYGVKD. CDR3: CATERTVNYGYTF. The CDR3 coding sequence is TGTGCCACCGAGCGGACGGTTAACTATGGCTACACCTTC.

The CDR3 bases are TGTGCCAGCAGTTACAAAGGCAGACACTCTGGAAACACCATATATTTT. Its translation: CASSYKGRHSGNTIYF. The chain has TRBV6-5 and TRBJ1-3; D gene ambiguous. This CDR3 region has 16 residues. V was shortened by 2 bases and J by 0 bases, with 11 bases between the two germline ends. The germline CDR1 and CDR2 sequences are MNHEY and SVGAGI.

The chain carries TRBV24-1 and TRBJ2-7; maybe TRBD1 (6 bases). V lost 4 bases and J lost 5, with 11 bases in between. Germline loops: CDR1 KGHDR, CDR2 SFDVKD. The CDR3 runs to 13 residues. The CDR3 loop reads CATSEGAVDEQYF. Written as DNA, the CDR3 is TGTGCCACCAGTGAGGGGGCGGTTGACGAGCAGTACTTC.

The chain combines TRBV6-5 with TRBJ1-6; no firm D call. CDR3 size: 15 residues. V was trimmed by 5 bases and J by 8 bases, leaving 16 bases between them. From germline, CDR1 is MNHEY and CDR2 SVGAGI. The chain's CDR3 is CASSNPGVGDSPLHF. CDR3 coding DNA: TGTGCCAGCAGTAACCCGGGAGTCGGAGATTCACCCCTCCACTTT.

The gene calls are TRBV6-1 and TRBJ1-1; 9 bases are a match to TRBD1. Losses at the gene ends were 1 base for V and 5 bases for J; bases not matched to a gene: 11. The germline V gene has CDR1 MNHNS and CDR2 SASEGT. The CDR3 runs to 17 residues. The CDR3 loop reads CASSEGVGTGRRTEAFF. As DNA, the CDR3 is TGTGCCAGCAGTGAAGGTGTTGGGACAGGGCGTAGGACTGAAGCTTTCTTT.

This clone was found once. This sequence joins TRBV15 and TRBJ1-3, with D possibly matching TRBD1 (6 bases). CDR1 and CDR2 (germline): LNHNV, YYDKDF (reference sequence). V was shortened by 0 bases and J by 3 bases, with 6 bases between the two germline ends. This CDR3 spans 14 amino acids. Here the CDR3 DNA reads TGTGCCACCAGCAGAGACAGGGGTGGAAACACCATATATTTT. Amino acids: CATSRDRGGNTIYF.

In its sample, this clone was seen a few times. The V call is TRBV30, the J call TRBJ1-2; D gene unclear. The CDR3 consists of 14 residues. V was shortened by 0 bases and J by 0 bases, with 8 bases between the two germline ends. Germline CDR1 GTSNPN, CDR2 SVGIG (reference sequence). As DNA, the CDR3 is TGTGCCTGGAGTGTCGTCCAGACTAACTATGGCTACACCTTC. It specifies CAWSVVQTNYGYTF.

This CDR3 reads CASSGTREGYGYTF. The DNA of the CDR3 is TGCGCCAGCAGTGGGACCCGGGAGGGGTATGGCTACACCTTC. V and J are TRBV10-1 and TRBJ1-2; D might be TRBD1 (5 bases). V gave up 4 bases and J gave up 5 bases, with 14 bases separating them. Germline loops: CDR1 WNHNN, CDR2 SYGVQD (reference sequence). The CDR3 sequence is 14 residues long.

The gene calls are TRBV10-1 and TRBJ2-3; the match to TRBD2 covers 7 bases. From germline, CDR1 is WNHNN and CDR2 SYGVQD (reference sequence). The CDR3 is 13 amino acids. V shed 4 bases, J shed 6 bases, and the junction held 4 bases outside the gene matches. The CDR3 loop is CASSVSGADTQYF. CDR3 DNA sequence: TGCGCCAGCAGTGTAAGCGGGGCGGATACGCAGTATTTT.

This rearrangement joins TRBV2 to TRBJ1-3; D uncertain. The V gene lost 1 base and the J gene lost 4 bases, with 8 bases spanning the gap. The length of the CDR3 is 14 residues. Germline CDR1 SNHLY, CDR2 FYNNEI. This CDR3 reads CASSEVGVGNTIYF. CDR3 DNA sequence: TGTGCCAGCAGTGAAGTCGGGGTCGGAAACACCATATATTTT.

The chain combines TRBV6-6 with TRBJ2-1; 9 nucleotides align to TRBD1. Trimming at V came to 6 bases and at J to 7 bases, leaving 10 bases not matched to a gene. The germline CDR1 and CDR2 sequences are MNHNY and SVGAGI (reference sequence). The CDR3 extends over 15 amino acids. The CDR3 sequence is CASRDRGQGLNEQFF. In DNA form, the CDR3 reads TGTGCCAGCAGAGACCGAGGACAGGGGTTGAATGAGCAGTTCTTC.

The genes are TRBV3-1 (or the pseudogene TRBV3-2) and TRBJ2-7; D possibly corresponds to TRBD2 (6 bases). The germline gives CDR1 LGHDT, CDR2 YNNKEL (reference sequence). The CDR3 totals 13 residues. The germline V and J ends were trimmed by 3 bases and 3 bases, with 9 bases remaining between them. CDR3 coding DNA: TGTGCCAGCAGCCAGGGACTCTTCTACGAGCAGTACTTC. Protein sequence: CASSQGLFYEQYF.

V and J are TRBV6-5 and TRBJ1-5; 8 nucleotides align to TRBD1. The CDR3 runs to 14 residues. CDR1 and CDR2 from the germline V gene are MNHEY and SVGAGI. V shed 2 bases, J shed 4 bases, and the junction held 1 base outside the gene matches. CDR3 in DNA: TGTGCCAGCAGTTACGGGGACAGGAATCAGCCCCAGCATTTT. This translates into CASSYGDRNQPQHF.

This clone was seen a handful of times. This chain links TRBV19 with TRBJ1-2; tentative D call: TRBD1 (6 bases). CDR3 length: 16 amino acids. Between the trimmed V and J ends, which lost 2 bases and 0 bases, there was a span of 13 bases. Germline CDR1 is LNHDA and CDR2 is SQIVND (reference sequence). CDR3: CASSIRTTGANYGYTF. DNA for the CDR3: TGTGCCAGTAGTATAAGGACGACAGGTGCTAACTATGGCTACACCTTC.

This rearrangement joins TRBV7-9 to TRBJ2-7; 8 nucleotides agree with TRBD1. V lost 1 base and J lost 0; bases outside the gene matches: 8. The CDR3 extends over 17 amino acids. CDR1 is SEHNR and CDR2 is FQNEAQ in the germline V gene (reference sequence). CDR3: CASSLVAGGVNSYEQYF. The CDR3 DNA reads as TGTGCCAGCAGCTTAGTGGCAGGGGGCGTCAACTCCTACGAGCAGTACTTC.

This clone has more than one count but fewer than ten. V is TRBV3-1 (or the pseudogene TRBV3-2) and J is TRBJ1-2; D is unclear. The germline V and J ends were trimmed by 5 bases and 4 bases, with 20 bases remaining between them. Germline V gene sequence: CDR1 LGHDT, CDR2 YNNKEL (reference sequence). The CDR3 totals 16 residues. Here the CDR3 DNA reads TGTGCCAGCAGCTCCCTCCCGGAGGCAGTTTCCTATGGCTACACCTTC. This translates into CASSSLPEAVSYGYTF.

The chain employs TRBV5-6 and TRBJ2-3; 8 bases match TRBD2. Germline V CDR1 and CDR2: SGHDT, YYEEEE. The CDR3 covers 16 residues. V lost 0 bases and J lost 6; bases outside the gene matches: 9. CDR3 in amino acids: CASSLGPSGSQDTQYF. The CDR3 DNA sequence: TGTGCCAGCAGCTTGGGTCCTAGCGGGTCCCAGGATACGCAGTATTTT. The whole variable domain, remainder taken from reference TRBV5-6 and TRBJ2-3, is DAGVTQSPTHLIKTRGQQVTLRCSPKSGHDTVSWYQQALGQGPQFIFQYYEEEERQRGNFPDRFSGHQFPNYSSELNVNALLLGDSALYLCASSLGPSGSQDTQYFGPGTRLTVL.

V and J are TRBV9 and TRBJ2-3; 8 positions agree with TRBD1. The length of the CDR3 is 17 residues. Germline V gene data show CDR1 as SGDLS and CDR2 as YYNGEE. With 3 bases clipped from V and 5 bases from J, the junction kept 14 bases outside the gene matches. The CDR3 protein is CASSDGTGQNPGDTQYF. Written as DNA, the CDR3 is TGTGCCAGCAGCGATGGGACAGGCCAAAACCCCGGAGATACGCAGTATTTT.

The chain employs TRBV25-1 and TRBJ1-1, with D tentatively TRBD1 (6 bases). The CDR3 runs to 14 residues. Germline V gene lookup returns CDR1 MGHDK and CDR2 SYGVNS. The V gene lost 5 bases and the J gene lost 3 bases, with 13 bases spanning the gap. In DNA, the CDR3 is TGTGCCAGCAGTATAGGGGGTTTTGACACTGAAGCTTTCTTT. Residues: CASSIGGFDTEAFF.

The chain carries TRBV7-8 and TRBJ1-3; D gene unclear. The ends were cut back, 5 bases at V and 4 bases at J, with 15 bases in the middle. The CDR3 contains 15 residues. CDR1 SGHVS and CDR2 FQNEAQ come from the germline V gene. CDR3 protein: CASSPGRAGGNTIYF. The CDR3 DNA follows: TGTGCCAGCAGCCCTGGTAGAGCCGGGGGAAACACCATATATTTT.

This clone has a single count. The chain joins TRBV5-1 to TRBJ2-2; D unresolved. The CDR3 loop spans 16 amino acids. CDR1 and CDR2 from the germline V gene are SGHRS and YFSETQ. V was shortened by 0 bases and J by 7 bases, with 16 bases between the two germline ends. CDR3 residues: CASSLEFTTYGGELFF. The CDR3 DNA follows: TGCGCCAGCAGCTTGGAGTTTACTACCTACGGCGGGGAGCTGTTTTTT.

The chain has TRBV4-2 and TRBJ2-3, with 7 bases aligning to TRBD1. CDR3 length: 17 residues. Germline V lookup: CDR1 LGHNA, CDR2 YNFKEQ. After removal of 3 bases from V and 1 base from J, the junction contained 10 bases not matched to a gene. In DNA, the CDR3 is TGTGCCAGCAGCCAGGGAGAGGGGGCTTCGGGCACAGATACGCAGTATTTT. Translating gives CASSQGEGASGTDTQYF.